The 23 T cell receptor beta chains reported below all come from one sample, sequenced in a study of blood T cell repertoires in COVID-19. Sequencing was performed with immunoSEQ multiplex PCR; in TCRdb, only in-frame clones are kept and a portion is missing. The sample yields about 150,000 clones, 86% seen once. Sequencing was done on a sample of PBMCs or T cells enriched from blood (not recorded which). These receptors were collected from a man aged 45-65 years who had recovered from COVID-19.

The sample holds a few counts of this clone. CDR3 residues: CASSAGQASGNTIYF. The CDR3 bases are TGTGCCAGCAGCGCGGGACAGGCCTCTGGAAACACCATATATTTT. The chain recombines TRBV9 with TRBJ1-3; 8 bases align to TRBD1. Per the germline V gene, CDR1 is SGDLS and CDR2 is YYNGEE. This CDR3 has 15 residues. V shed 3 bases and J 0 bases; nucleotides not matched to a gene: 2.

The chain uses TRBV18 and TRBJ2-1, with 16 positions matching TRBD2. The ends lost 3 bases at V and 7 bases at J; junction bases unmatched: 3. The CDR3 sequence is 16 residues long. The germline V gene encodes CDR1 KGHSH and CDR2 LQKENI. The CDR3 loop is CASSPLGLAGGNEQFF. The CDR3 DNA reads TGTGCCAGCTCACCTTTGGGACTAGCGGGAGGGAATGAGCAGTTCTTC.

This clone was observed once. The chain links TRBV2 to TRBJ2-3; 11 bases map to TRBD2. This CDR3 is 15 amino acids long. Germline lookup yields CDR1 SNHLY and CDR2 FYNNEI. Germline trimming cut 4 bases from V and 4 bases from J; bases unmatched to any gene: 4. The CDR3 bases are TGTGCCAGCAGTGCGCGACTAGCGGGACCAGATACGCAGTATTTT. It is translated as CASSARLAGPDTQYF. Full variable domain (rest looked up from reference TRBV2 and TRBJ2-3): EPEVTQTPSHQVTQMGQEVILRCVPISNHLYFYWYRQILGQKVEFLVSFYNNEISEKSEIFDDQFSVERPDGSNFTLKIRSTKLEDSAMYFCASSARLAGPDTQYFGPGTRLTVL.

The V call is TRBV20-1, the J call TRBJ2-7, with 7 bases matching TRBD2. Germline CDR1 is DFQATT and CDR2 is SNEGSKA (reference sequence). J gave up 3 bases and V 3 bases, and 14 bases lay outside the gene matches. The CDR3 is made up of 16 amino acids. DNA for the CDR3: TGCAGTGCTAGTGGGGCTAGCGGCCAGGGTGGCTACGAGCAGTACTTC. Protein product: CSASGASGQGGYEQYF.

The chain couples TRBV12-3 or TRBV12-4 to TRBJ1-3; a possible D gene is TRBD1 (6 bases). V lost 6 bases and J lost 0, with 6 bases in between. The CDR3 has 13 residues. CDR3: CASSRGSGNTIYF. For the CDR3, the DNA is TGTGCCAGCAGCAGGGGCTCTGGAAACACCATATATTTT.

The chain uses TRBV12-3 or TRBV12-4 and TRBJ2-5; 7 bases line up with TRBD2. After removal of 8 bases from V and 4 bases from J, the junction contained 7 bases not matched to a gene. The CDR3 is 13 amino acids. CDR3 sequence reads: CASGTGGGETQYF. The CDR3 nucleotides read TGTGCCAGCGGAACTGGGGGGGGAGAGACCCAGTACTTC.

Here the CDR3 reads CASSQGFTAGMCQPQHF. The CDR3 DNA is TGTGCCAGCAGCCAAGGGTTTACGGCAGGGATGTGTCAGCCCCAGCATTTT. The rearrangement joins TRBV3-1 (or the pseudogene TRBV3-2) to TRBJ1-5; TRBD1 is a possible D gene (5 bases). The CDR3 is made up of 17 amino acids. Trimming removed 1 base at V and 6 bases at J, with 19 bases between. In germline, CDR1 is LGHDT, CDR2 YNNKEL (reference sequence).

V usage is TRBV2 and J usage is TRBJ2-5; 11 bases line up with TRBD2. This CDR3 comprises 16 residues. Germline trimming cut 5 bases from V and 5 bases from J; bases unmatched to any gene: 10. CDR1 and CDR2 from the germline V gene are SNHLY and FYNNEI. The CDR3 DNA is TGTGCCAGCAGTCCGACTAGCGGGGTAGTCAGGGAGACCCAGTACTTC. Translation gives CASSPTSGVVRETQYF.

This chain connects TRBV18 to TRBJ1-4, with 8 bases matching TRBD1. Looked up from germline, CDR1 is KGHSH and CDR2 is LQKENI. V lost 3 bases and J lost 5; bases outside the gene matches: 2. The length of the CDR3 is 14 residues. The CDR3 DNA is TGTGCCAGCTCACCCGGGACAGGAAATGAAAAACTGTTTTTT. Residues: CASSPGTGNEKLFF.

This rearrangement joins TRBV5-1 to TRBJ2-4; 7 bases line up with TRBD1. Germline trimming cut 2 bases from V and 2 bases from J; bases unmatched to any gene: 4. The CDR3 has 15 residues. CDR1 is SGHRS, CDR2 YFSETQ, per germline. This CDR3 is CASSFLQGTKNIQYF. Written as DNA, the CDR3 is TGCGCCAGCAGCTTCCTACAGGGGACCAAAAACATTCAGTACTTC.

This chain joins TRBV5-1 and TRBJ2-5, with D perhaps matching TRBD1 (6 bases). The germline V and J ends were trimmed by 2 bases and 3 bases, with 11 bases remaining between them. Germline V gene sequence: CDR1 SGHRS, CDR2 YFSETQ. CDR3 length: 14 amino acids. CDR3 residues: CASSFFGGEETQYF. The CDR3, as DNA: TGCGCCAGCAGCTTTTTTGGGGGCGAAGAGACCCAGTACTTC.

The chain couples TRBV19 to TRBJ2-1; possibly TRBD2 for D (5 bases). The CDR3 has 13 residues. The germline V gene has CDR1 LNHDA and CDR2 SQIVND (reference sequence). The CDR3 loop reads CSPREFGYNEQFF. CDR3 nucleotides: TGTTCCCCGAGGGAGTTTGGCTACAATGAGCAGTTCTTC.

This clone occurred once. The chain employs TRBV2 and TRBJ1-1; no firm D call. Germline V gene sequence: CDR1 SNHLY, CDR2 FYNNEI. The ends were cut back, 3 bases at V and 1 base at J, with 12 bases in the middle. There are 15 residues in the CDR3. The CDR3 region has the DNA TGTGCCAGCAGTGATCGGTCAAATAGGAACACTGAAGCTTTCTTT. Protein product: CASSDRSNRNTEAFF.

This chain connects TRBV6-5 to TRBJ1-6; D gene ambiguous. This CDR3 has 16 residues. Germline CDR1 and CDR2: MNHEY and SVGAGI. V shed 0 bases and J shed 2 bases, with 8 bases lying between them. The chain's CDR3 is CASSYSSQPYNSPLHF. CDR3 DNA: TGTGCCAGCAGTTACTCGAGTCAACCCTATAATTCACCCCTCCACTTT.

The chain couples TRBV10-3 to TRBJ2-1, with 14 nucleotides matching TRBD2. Germline trimming cut 0 bases from V and 7 bases from J; bases unmatched to any gene: 8. Germline V gene lookup returns CDR1 ENHRY and CDR2 SYGVKD. The CDR3 consists of 18 residues. The CDR3 sequence: CAISESYGTSGSGNEQFF. In nucleotides, the CDR3 is TGTGCCATCAGTGAGTCGTACGGGACTAGCGGGAGTGGAAATGAGCAGTTCTTC.

The count of this clone is one. The chain recombines TRBV30 with TRBJ2-2; unclear D gene. CDR3 size: 11 residues. Germline V gene sequence: CDR1 GTSNPN, CDR2 SVGIG (reference sequence). V was trimmed by 5 bases and J by 5 bases, leaving 6 bases between them. This chain's CDR3 is CAWCITGELFF. The CDR3, as DNA: TGTGCCTGGTGTATTACCGGGGAGCTGTTTTTT.

This CDR3 is CASSIQDYEQYV. The CDR3 nucleotides read TGTGCCAGCAGTATACAGGACTACGAGCAGTACGTC. The chain combines TRBV2 with TRBJ2-7, with D perhaps matching TRBD1 (5 bases). The germline V and J ends were trimmed by 5 bases and 3 bases, with 8 bases remaining between them. CDR1 is SNHLY and CDR2 is FYNNEI in the germline V gene. This CDR3 has 12 amino acids.

This clone appeared a single time. This chain connects TRBV5-6 to TRBJ2-3, with 12 bases lining up with TRBD2. J gave up 5 bases and V 2 bases, and 3 bases lay outside the gene matches. The CDR3 extends over 15 amino acids. Germline CDR1 reads SGHDT; CDR2 reads YYEEEE. CDR3 in amino acids: CASSFRLAGVDTQYF. The DNA for the CDR3 is TGTGCCAGCAGCTTCCGACTAGCGGGAGTAGATACGCAGTATTTT. The whole variable domain, filled in from reference TRBV5-6 and TRBJ2-3, reads DAGVTQSPTHLIKTRGQQVTLRCSPKSGHDTVSWYQQALGQGPQFIFQYYEEEERQRGNFPDRFSGHQFPNYSSELNVNALLLGDSALYLCASSFRLAGVDTQYFGPGTRLTVL.

The V call is TRBV21-1, the J call TRBJ2-3; the table's D call, TRBD1, has no DNA check behind it. TRBV21-1 is marked as a pseudogene. The CDR3 is 15 residues long. The CDR3 sequence: CASSKAGNSTDTQYF. The CDR3 DNA reads TGTGCCAGCAGCAAAGCTGGCAACAGCACAGATACGCAGTATTTT.

This clone was recorded only once. The chain has TRBV28 and TRBJ1-4, with 9 positions matching TRBD1. The CDR3 consists of 16 residues. J lost 7 bases, V lost 4 bases, and 10 bases had no gene match. Germline V gene data show CDR1 as MDHEN and CDR2 as SYDVKM. CDR3 in amino acids: CASSYRPGTGPEKLFF. In DNA, the CDR3 is TGTGCCAGCAGTTATCGGCCCGGGACAGGGCCTGAAAAACTGTTTTTT.

In nucleotides, the CDR3 is TGTGCCAGCTCCCCTAATAGGGACAGTTCCTACGAGCAGTACTTC. Protein: CASSPNRDSSYEQYF. The chain uses TRBV18 and TRBJ2-7, with TRBD1 identical over 7 bases. CDR1 and CDR2 from the germline V gene are KGHSH and LQKENI. J was trimmed by 1 base and V by 6 bases; bases with no gene match: 9. CDR3 length: 15 amino acids. Together with reference TRBV18 and TRBJ2-7, the CDR3 gives the full variable domain: NAGVMQNPRHLVRRRGQEARLRCSPMKGHSHVYWYRQLPEEGLKFMVYLQKENIIDESGMPKERFSAEFPKEGPSILRIQQVVRGDSAAYFCASSPNRDSSYEQYFGPGTRLTVT.

The chain is built from TRBV21-1 and TRBJ2-7; TRBD2 reflects the table's D call only, with no check against the DNA. TRBV21-1 counts as a pseudogene. This CDR3 region has 16 residues. This CDR3 is CASSKDGLAGEREQYF. CDR3 DNA sequence: TGTGCCAGCAGCAAAGACGGGCTAGCGGGAGAACGAGAGCAGTACTTC.

The chain couples TRBV7-2 to TRBJ1-4; 10 bases fit TRBD1. V lost 0 bases, J lost 3 bases, and 1 base stayed unmatched. CDR3 length: 16 amino acids. Per the germline V gene, CDR1 is SGHTA and CDR2 is FQGNSA. Here the CDR3 DNA reads TGTGCCAGCAGCTTAGCGGGGACAGGGGCTAATGAAAAACTGTTTTTT. This gives the protein CASSLAGTGANEKLFF. The variable domain in full, with the rest retrieved from reference TRBV7-2 and TRBJ1-4, is GAGVSQSPSNKVTEKGKDVELRCDPISGHTALYWYRQSLGQGLEFLIYFQGNSAPDKSGLPSDRFSAERTGGSVSTLTIQRTQQEDSAVYLCASSLAGTGANEKLFFGSGTQLSVL.